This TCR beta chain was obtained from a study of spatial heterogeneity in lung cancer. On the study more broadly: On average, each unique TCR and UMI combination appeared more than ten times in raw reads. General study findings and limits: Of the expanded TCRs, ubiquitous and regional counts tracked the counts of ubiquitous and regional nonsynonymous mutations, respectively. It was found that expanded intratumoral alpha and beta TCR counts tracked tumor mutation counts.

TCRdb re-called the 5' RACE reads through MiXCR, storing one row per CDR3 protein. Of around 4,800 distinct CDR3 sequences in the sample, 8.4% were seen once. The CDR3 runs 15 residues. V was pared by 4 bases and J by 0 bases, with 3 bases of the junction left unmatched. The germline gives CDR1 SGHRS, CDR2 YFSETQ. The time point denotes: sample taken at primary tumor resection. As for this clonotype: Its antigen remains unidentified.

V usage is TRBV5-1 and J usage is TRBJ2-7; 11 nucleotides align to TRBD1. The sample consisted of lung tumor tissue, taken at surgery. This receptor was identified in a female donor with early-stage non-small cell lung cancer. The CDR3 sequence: CASSPGTGGSYEQYF. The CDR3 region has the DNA TGCGCCAGCAGCCCCGGGACAGGGGGCTCCTACGAGCAGTACTTC.